This T cell receptor (beta chain) originates from a study of OX40 agonist ivuxolimab in advanced cancers. The wider study: It was ivuxolimab, an agonistic anti-OX40 (CD134) antibody, that patients were treated with. Patients received intravenous ivuxolimab every 2 weeks at 0.01 to 10 mg/kg. General observations from the study: Normalized T-cell clonal expansion was also low in some nonresponders. The expanded peripheral T cells' antigen specificity was not determined.

This clone has at least ten counts. Its matching antigen is unknown. The CDR3 runs 14 residues. The germline V and J ends were trimmed by 6 bases and 1 base, with 12 bases remaining between them. Germline V gives CDR1 MDHEN, CDR2 SYDVKM. Profiled with immunoSEQ multiplex PCR; TCRdb holds only in-frame clones, not every one. Of approximately 68,000 clones in the sample, roughly four fifths were seen once. The chain has TRBV28 and TRBJ1-1; D is possibly TRBD1 (5 bases). This material consisted of CD4+ or CD8+ T cells sorted from blood, taken in a trial of the OX40 agonist ivuxolimab. The clonotype was recovered from an adult with an advanced solid tumor such as melanoma, head and neck, liver or kidney cancer. The CDR3 loop is CASSSTGENTEAFF. Written as DNA, the CDR3 is TGTGCCAGCAGCTCCACGGGGGAGAACACTGAAGCTTTCTTT.